This TCR beta chain is drawn from a study of T cell responses to AZD1222 COVID-19 vaccine. Study-wide background: Timing groups of about 4 and about 12 weeks for second doses were pooled.

Germline V gene lookup returns CDR1 SGHRS and CDR2 YFSETQ. Trimming at V came to 3 bases and at J to 8 bases, leaving 6 bases not matched to a gene. The CDR3 consists of 14 residues. On this clone itself: Its antigen is unknown.

The method was immunoSEQ multiplex PCR; TCRdb's version includes in-frame clones alone and lacks a portion of them. The sample has roughly 97,000 clones, over 75% seen once. Study observations and caveats: The donor group comprised mostly white British people and more females; the analysis possibly underestimated clonal diversity. The study sampled repertoires only after the peak T cell response. Along spike, vaccine-associated CD4 TCRs were found throughout, with dominance at 160-218 and 743-854.

The receptor's source is an adult in good health. Sequenced material: peripheral blood, taken on day 0 of AZD1222 vaccination. The rearrangement uses TRBV5-1 and TRBJ1-4, with 8 bases aligning to TRBD1. The CDR3 here is CASSSRGQEEKLFF. CDR3 DNA sequence: TGCGCCAGCAGCTCCAGGGGACAGGAGGAAAAACTGTTTTTT.